This T cell receptor beta chain comes out of a study of PD-L1 blockade in urothelial cancer. Study as a whole: A median blood sample held around 130,000 T cells and approximately 84,000 unique TCRs.

Pretreatment sampling and on-treatment sampling together yielded between 1 and 8 samples for each patient. Germline assignment: CDR1 SGHAT and CDR2 FQNNGV. This CDR3 has 15 amino acids. V lost 4 bases and J lost 6; bases outside the gene matches: 7. With regard to this clone: Its antigen remains unknown.

General study findings and limits: TCR clonality was measured in pretreatment peripheral blood. Clonality below the median predicted better survival.

A spike-in of synthetic TCR analog templates was added to each PCR. Libraries were prepared by immunoSEQ multiplex PCR; TCRdb keeps only in-frame clonotypes and omits some of them. The sample yields some 42,000 clones, roughly 80% seen once. The sample in question was PBMCs, obtained around atezolizumab (anti-PD-L1) treatment. The rearrangement uses TRBV11-2 and TRBJ2-1; 9 bases agree with TRBD2. The source of this sequence is a man aged 70 or older with urothelial cancer. The CDR3 sequence is CASSYSGRGGNEQFF. As DNA, the CDR3 is TGTGCCAGCAGCTATAGCGGGAGAGGGGGCAATGAGCAGTTCTTC.